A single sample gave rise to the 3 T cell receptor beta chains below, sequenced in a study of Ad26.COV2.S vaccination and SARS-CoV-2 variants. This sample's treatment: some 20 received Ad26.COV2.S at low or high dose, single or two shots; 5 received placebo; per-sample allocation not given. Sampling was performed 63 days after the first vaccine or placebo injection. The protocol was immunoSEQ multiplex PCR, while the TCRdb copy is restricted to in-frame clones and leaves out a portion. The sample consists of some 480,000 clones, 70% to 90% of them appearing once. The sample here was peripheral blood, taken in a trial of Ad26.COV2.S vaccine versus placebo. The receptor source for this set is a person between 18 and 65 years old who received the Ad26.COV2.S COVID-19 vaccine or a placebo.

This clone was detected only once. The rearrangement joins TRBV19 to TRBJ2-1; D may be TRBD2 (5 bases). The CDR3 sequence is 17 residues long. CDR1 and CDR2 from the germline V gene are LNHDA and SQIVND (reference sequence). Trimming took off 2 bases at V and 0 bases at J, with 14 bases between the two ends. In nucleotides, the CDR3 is TGTGCCAGTAGTATATTTGAGGGCCGGATCTCCTACAATGAGCAGTTCTTC. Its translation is CASSIFEGRISYNEQFF.

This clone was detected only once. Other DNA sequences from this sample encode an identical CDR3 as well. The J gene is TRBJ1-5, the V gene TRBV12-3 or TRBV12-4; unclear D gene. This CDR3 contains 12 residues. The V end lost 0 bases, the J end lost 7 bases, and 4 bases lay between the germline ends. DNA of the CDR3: TGTGCCAGCAGTTTAGCTCGCCAGCCCCAGCATTTT. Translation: CASSLARQPQHF.

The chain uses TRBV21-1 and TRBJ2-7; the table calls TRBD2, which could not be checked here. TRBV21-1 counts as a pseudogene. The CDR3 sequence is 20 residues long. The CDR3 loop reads CASSKAPGLAGGAVAYEQYF. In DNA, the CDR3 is TGTGCCAGCAGCAAAGCGCCGGGACTAGCGGGAGGAGCGGTTGCCTACGAGCAGTACTTC.